The rows below give T cell receptor beta chains drawn from one sample of a study of shared clonotypes between healthy human individuals. The protocol was immunoSEQ multiplex PCR, while the TCRdb copy is restricted to in-frame clones and leaves out a portion. The sample has about 480,000 clones; approximately 79% are singletons. The specimen was PBMCs. The receptor source for this set is a woman aged 40 to 55 in good health. Some clones in this sample may be carry-over from other donors' samples. Each CDR3 is given with its conserved first and last residue. D genes are given only for firm matches. Only part of the rows carry a size: once, few, many, or a class if the clone is expanded.

>TRBD1|NA|TRBV15|TRBJ1-3
TGTGCCACCAGCGGCGACAGGGAAGTTGGAAACACCATATATTTT
CATSGDREVGNTIYF
>TRBD2|NA|TRBV10-3|TRBJ2-1
TGTGCCACCGTCAGTGGCGGGAGTAGATATGAGCAGTTCTTC
CATVSGGSRYEQFF
>NA|NA|TRBV7-9|TRBJ2-1
TGTGCCAGCAGCTTACCAGAATACAATGAGCAGTTCTTC
CASSLPEYNEQFF
>NA|NA|TRBV9|TRBJ1-3
TGTGCCAGCAGCCCTCGTGGGGTGGTCGGAAACACCATATATTTT
CASSPRGVVGNTIYF
>TRBD1|few|TRBV5-1|TRBJ1-2
TGCGCCAGCAGCTCCGGGACAGTCGATGGCTACACCTTC
CASSSGTVDGYTF
>NA|NA|TRBV2|TRBJ1-2
TGTGCCAGCAGTGAAAGGTCTTACCGATGGACCTATGGCTACACCTTC
CASSERSYRWTYGYTF
>TRBD1|NA|TRBV7-9|TRBJ2-4
TGTGCCAGCAGCTTAACCGGGACAGGGAAAAACATTCAGTACTTC
CASSLTGTGKNIQYF
>TRBD2|NA|TRBV13|TRBJ2-3
TGTGCCAGCAGCCCACCCGACCGAGCGGGAAGTCGGGATACGCAGTATTTT
CASSPPDRAGSRDTQYF
>TRBD1|NA|TRBV14|TRBJ1-2
TGTGCCAGCAGCCATGACAGGGATGGAAATGGCTACACCTTC
CASSHDRDGNGYTF
>TRBD2|NA|TRBV30|TRBJ2-7
TGTGCCTGGAGTGCCCTTTCTAGCGGGAGTTGGTACGAGCAGTACTTC
CAWSALSSGSWYEQYF
>TRBD1|NA|TRBV5-5|TRBJ2-7
TGTGCCAGCAGTGAAGGACAGGGGGTCGCCTACGAGCAGTACTTC
CASSEGQGVAYEQYF
>TRBD1|NA|TRBV6-5|TRBJ2-5
TGTGCCAGCAGTTACCCCCCGAAGGACAGGGGGGAGACCCAGTACTTC
CASSYPPKDRGETQYF
>TRBD2|NA|TRBV10-2|TRBJ2-7
TGCGCCAGCAGAGGAACTAGCGGCTACGAGCAGTACTTC
CASRGTSGYEQYF
>NA|few|TRBV9|TRBJ1-2
TGTGCCAGCAGCGTCACCCCCACAAGGGACGATTATGGCTACACCTTC
CASSVTPTRDDYGYTF
>NA|NA|TRBV5-1|TRBJ2-1
TGCGCCAGCAGCATAGGACAAGGTGGAGGCAATGAGCAGTTCTTC
CASSIGQGGGNEQFF
>NA|many|TRBV5-1|TRBJ2-6
TGCGCCAGCAGCTTGGTTGAGGGGGCCAACGTCCTGACTTTC
CASSLVEGANVLTF
>TRBD1|few|TRBV7-8|TRBJ1-5
TGTGCCAGCAGCGGTCCGGGACAGGGCCGTGGAGGGCCCCAGCATTTT
CASSGPGQGRGGPQHF
>NA|NA|TRBV29-1|TRBJ1-1
TGCAGCGTTGAAGGGCGGGGAATCTACACTGAAGCTTTCTTT
CSVEGRGIYTEAFF
>NA|NA|TRBV18|TRBJ2-5
TGTGCCAGCTCACCATCAAGAGAGACCCAGTACTTC
CASSPSRETQYF
>NA|few|TRBV30|TRBJ2-5
TGTGCCTTCAACTCACAAGAGACCCAGTACTTC
CAFNSQETQYF
>TRBD1|NA|TRBV7-9|TRBJ2-7
TGTGCCAGCAGCAATCGACAGGGCAGTATCGACGAGCAGTACTTC
CASSNRQGSIDEQYF
>NA|NA|TRBV19|TRBJ1-1
TGTGCCAGTACCCCCGTTAGGGCGGCAGGCACTGAAGCTTTCTTT
CASTPVRAAGTEAFF
>TRBD1|NA|TRBV2|TRBJ2-7
TGTGCCAGCAGTGCCAACAGGGGGCCGACCTACGAGCAGTACTTC
CASSANRGPTYEQYF
>NA|NA|TRBV18|TRBJ1-4
TGTGCCAGCTCACTTACAGGCCCAACTAATGAAAAACTGTTTTTT
CASSLTGPTNEKLFF
>NA|many|TRBV7-8|TRBJ2-7
TGTGCCAGCAGCCTAAGGGGGGCGGGGTCGACCTACGAGCAGTACTTC
CASSLRGAGSTYEQYF
>TRBD1|NA|TRBV19|TRBJ1-3
TGTGCCAGTACCCGGACAGGGGGCGGCTCTGGAAACACCATATATTTT
CASTRTGGGSGNTIYF
>NA|NA|TRBV7-2|TRBJ2-5
TGTGCCAGCAGCTTAGCCCTTGACGGGGAGACCCAGTACTTC
CASSLALDGETQYF
>NA|NA|TRBV2|TRBJ2-7
TGTGCCAGCAGTGTTTACGGACCCCTCTACGAGCAGTACTTC
CASSVYGPLYEQYF
>NA|NA|TRBV18|TRBJ2-1
TGTGCCAGCTCACCACCAACGGATCCTGGGCAGTTCTTC
CASSPPTDPGQFF
>TRBD1|NA|TRBV15|TRBJ2-5
TGTGCCACCAGCAGTGGGACAGGGGGGTTTGAGACCCAGTACTTC
CATSSGTGGFETQYF
>NA|NA|TRBV5-3|TRBJ2-7
TGTGCCAGAAGCCCAGGGAGGGGGTGCTCCTACGAGCAGTACTTC
CARSPGRGCSYEQYF
>TRBD2|NA|TRBV28|TRBJ2-1
TGTGCCAGCAGTATCAGACTAGCGGGAGGGCTAAGGAATGAGCAGTTCTTC
CASSIRLAGGLRNEQFF
>NA|NA|TRBV10-3|TRBJ2-7
TGTGCCATCAGTGAAGGAACTTCCTACGAGCAGTACTTC
CAISEGTSYEQYF
>TRBD1|once|TRBV6-5|TRBJ2-5
TGTGCCAGCGAGAGGGGACAGGGGGCGACCCAGTACTTC
CASERGQGATQYF
>TRBD2|NA|TRBV5-4|TRBJ2-5
TGTGCCAGCAGCTCTAGCGGTGGCCAGAAAGAGACCCAGTACTTC
CASSSSGGQKETQYF
>TRBD1|once|TRBV9|TRBJ1-2
TGTGCCAGTAGCGCGACAGGGGCGAACTATGGCTACACCTTC
CASSATGANYGYTF
>TRBD1|few|TRBV27|TRBJ1-1
TGTGCCAGCAGTTCCGGACAGGGTGGTGAAGCTTTCTTT
CASSSGQGGEAFF
>TRBD2|NA|TRBV11-3|TRBJ2-3
TGTGCCAGCAGCCAAGCGGGAGGGCCGACAGCTACGCAGTATTTT
CASSQAGGPTATQYF
>NA|NA|TRBV6-5|TRBJ1-1
TGTGCCAGCATCGTAGGGGGGGGCACTGAAGCTTTCTTT
CASIVGGGTEAFF
>NA|NA|TRBV11-2|TRBJ1-5
TGTGCCAGCAGCTTACAAGGCTTTCAGCCCCAGCATTTT
CASSLQGFQPQHF
>NA|NA|TRBV5-4|TRBJ1-5
TGTGCCAGCAGCCGGGGCGGGCTTGGTCAGCCCCAGCATTTT
CASSRGGLGQPQHF
>TRBD2|NA|TRBV28|TRBJ2-1
TGTGCCAGCGGGAGGGCCTACAATGAGCAGTTCTTC
CASGRAYNEQFF
>TRBD1|NA|TRBV15|TRBJ2-7
TGTGCCACCAGCCGGAGCAAGACAGGGGACTACGAGCAGTACTTC
CATSRSKTGDYEQYF
>NA|NA|TRBV12-5|TRBJ2-2
TGTGCTAGTGCCCTCACCGGGGTTATCGGTACCGGGGAGCTGTTTTTT
CASALTGVIGTGELFF
>TRBD1|NA|TRBV29-1|TRBJ1-1
TGCAGCGTTGAAGGGACAGGGGGCTGGACTGAAGCTTTCTTT
CSVEGTGGWTEAFF
>NA|NA|TRBV10-3|TRBJ2-2
TGTGCCATCTCCAACACCGGGGAGCTGTTTTTT
CAISNTGELFF
>TRBD2|NA|TRBV6-1|TRBJ2-2
TGTGCCAGCAGTGGCCCTTGGGGGCGGGAGGTAACCGGGGAGCTGTTTTTT
CASSGPWGREVTGELFF
>NA|NA|TRBV30|TRBJ2-1
TGTGCCTGGACCCCTGCGAGCGGTGAGCAGTTCTTC
CAWTPASGEQFF
>NA|NA|TRBV7-2|TRBJ2-2
TGTGCCAGCAGCTTAGCGAGATCGACCGGGGAGCTGTTTTTT
CASSLARSTGELFF
>NA|NA|TRBV5-1|TRBJ2-7
TGCGCCAGCAGCTTGGTACCCACCTCGGGGGAGCAGTACTTC
CASSLVPTSGEQYF
>TRBD2|NA|TRBV5-1|TRBJ2-1
TGCGCCAGCAGCTTGGACGCGGGAGGGTTTAATGAGCAGTTCTTC
CASSLDAGGFNEQFF
>NA|NA|TRBV27|TRBJ2-1
TGTGCCAGCATAAAAGACAGGAGAGACATTGTAATTGAGCAGTTCTTC
CASIKDRRDIVIEQFF
>NA|NA|TRBV7-8|TRBJ1-1
TGTGCCAGCAGCTCAGAGGGGGAAACTGAAGCTTTCTTT
CASSSEGETEAFF
>NA|NA|TRBV10-3|TRBJ2-7
TGTGCCATCAGTGAGTCAGACTGGCGACAGTACTTC
CAISESDWRQYF
>NA|NA|TRBV11-3|TRBJ2-7
TGTGCCAGCAGCCCCATGCGGGGGCACGAGCAGTACTTC
CASSPMRGHEQYF